This TCR beta chain derives from a study of Ad26.COV2.S vaccination and SARS-CoV-2 variants. Germline-derived CDR1 and CDR2 are MRHNA and SNTAGT. The CDR3 is made up of 15 amino acids. Trimming shortened V by 0 bases and J by 3 bases, and 11 bases separated the two germline ends. Profiling relied on immunoSEQ multiplex PCR, and the TCRdb table lists in-frame clones only, not all of them. The sample carries about 350,000 clones, about 89% recorded once. Treatment denoted: about 20 received Ad26.COV2.S at low or high dose, single or two shots; roughly 5 received placebo; per-sample allocation not given. Sampling was done on day 63 after the first vaccine or placebo injection.

This sequence joins TRBV6-4 and TRBJ1-2; D might be TRBD1 (6 bases). The receptor was isolated from a person between 18 and 65 years old who received the Ad26.COV2.S COVID-19 vaccine or a placebo. The sequencing used peripheral blood, collected in a trial of Ad26.COV2.S vaccine versus placebo. The CDR3 protein is CASSDSGGPYYGYTF. The CDR3 DNA is TGTGCCAGCAGTGACTCCGGGGGCCCCTACTATGGCTACACCTTC.